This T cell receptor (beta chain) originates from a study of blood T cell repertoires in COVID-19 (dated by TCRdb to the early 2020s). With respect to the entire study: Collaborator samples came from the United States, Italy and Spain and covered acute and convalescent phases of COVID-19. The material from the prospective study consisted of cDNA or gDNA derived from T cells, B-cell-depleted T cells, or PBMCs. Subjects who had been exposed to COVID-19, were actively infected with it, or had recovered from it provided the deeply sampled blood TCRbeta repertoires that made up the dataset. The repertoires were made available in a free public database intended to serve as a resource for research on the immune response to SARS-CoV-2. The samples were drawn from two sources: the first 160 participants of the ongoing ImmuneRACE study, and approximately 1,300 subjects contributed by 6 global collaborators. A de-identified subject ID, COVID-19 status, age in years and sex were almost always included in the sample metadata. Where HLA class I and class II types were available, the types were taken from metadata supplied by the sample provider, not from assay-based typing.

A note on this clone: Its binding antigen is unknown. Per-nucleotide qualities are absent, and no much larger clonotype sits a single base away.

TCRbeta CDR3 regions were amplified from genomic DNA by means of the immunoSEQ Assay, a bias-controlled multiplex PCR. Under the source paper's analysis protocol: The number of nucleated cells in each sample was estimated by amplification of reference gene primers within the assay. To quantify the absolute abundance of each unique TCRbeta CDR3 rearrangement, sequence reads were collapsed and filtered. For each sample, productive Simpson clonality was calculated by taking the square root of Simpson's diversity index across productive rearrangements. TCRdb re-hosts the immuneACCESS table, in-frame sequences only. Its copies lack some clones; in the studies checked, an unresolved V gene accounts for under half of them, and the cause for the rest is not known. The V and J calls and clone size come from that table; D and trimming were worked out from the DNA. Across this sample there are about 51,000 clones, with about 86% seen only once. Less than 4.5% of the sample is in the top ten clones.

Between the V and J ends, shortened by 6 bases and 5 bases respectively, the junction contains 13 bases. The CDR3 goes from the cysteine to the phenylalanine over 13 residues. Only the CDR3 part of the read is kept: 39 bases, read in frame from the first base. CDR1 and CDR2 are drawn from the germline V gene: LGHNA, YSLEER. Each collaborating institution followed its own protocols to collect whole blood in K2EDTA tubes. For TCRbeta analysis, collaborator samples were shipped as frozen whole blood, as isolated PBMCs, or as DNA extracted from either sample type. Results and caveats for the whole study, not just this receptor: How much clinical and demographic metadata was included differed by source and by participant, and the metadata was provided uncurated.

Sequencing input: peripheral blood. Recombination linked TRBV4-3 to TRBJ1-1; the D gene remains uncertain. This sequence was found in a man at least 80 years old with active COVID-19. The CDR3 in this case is CASSERTGTEAFF. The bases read TGCGCCAGCAGTGAACGAACGGGGACTGAAGCTTTCTTT.